The rows below give T cell receptor beta chains drawn from one sample of a study of T cell changes during pregnancy in multiple sclerosis. Libraries were prepared by immunoSEQ multiplex PCR; TCRdb keeps only in-frame clonotypes and omits some of them. Of some 85,000 clones listed, 80% to 95% were seen once; the top ten hold approximately 0.7%. The source material was peripheral blood, sampled in the second trimester of pregnancy. These receptors came from a female donor in good health, enrolled as a control in a pregnancy study. The CDR3 runs from the conserved cysteine through the conserved F or W. D genes are given only for firm matches. For some rows the clone size is stated as once, few or many, or as a class when expanded; others skip it.

clone_size	v_call	j_call	cdr3_length	d_call	cdr3_aa	cdr3_nt
.	TRBV19	TRBJ1-2	15	.	CASKRGGDANYGYTF	TGTGCCAGTAAAAGGGGAGGGGATGCTAACTATGGCTACACCTTC
.	TRBV5-1	TRBJ2-7	16	.	CASSLAQDHPSYEQYF	TGCGCCAGCAGCTTGGCTCAGGATCATCCGTCCTACGAGCAGTACTTC
.	TRBV29-1	TRBJ2-7	16	TRBD1	CSVYGGTGISNYEQYF	TGCAGCGTTTACGGGGGGACAGGGATTTCGAACTACGAGCAGTACTTC
.	TRBV29-1	TRBJ2-3	15	.	CSVDTTGTHTDTQYF	TGCAGCGTTGACACCACAGGGACCCACACAGATACGCAGTATTTT
.	TRBV19	TRBJ1-2	14	.	CASSSQGVEHGYTF	TGTGCCAGTAGCTCACAGGGAGTTGAGCATGGCTACACCTTC
.	TRBV6-5	TRBJ1-2	15	.	CASSSGQENYYGYTF	TGTGCCAGCAGTAGCGGGCAGGAGAACTACTATGGCTACACCTTC
.	TRBV27	TRBJ2-5	14	TRBD1	CASSFGDRAKTQYF	TGTGCCAGCAGTTTTGGGGACAGGGCCAAGACCCAGTACTTC
.	TRBV7-2	TRBJ1-2	15	TRBD1	CASSSPKDRGGGYTF	TGTGCCAGCAGCTCACCAAAGGACAGGGGGGGAGGCTACACCTTC
.	TRBV9	TRBJ1-1	15	.	CASSAQRELNTEAFF	TGTGCCAGCAGCGCACAACGGGAATTGAACACTGAAGCTTTCTTT
once	TRBV4-1	TRBJ2-7	15	.	CASSQDSPMPYEQYF	TGCGCCAGCAGCCAAGATAGCCCAATGCCTTACGAGCAGTACTTC
once	TRBV7-2	TRBJ1-5	16	TRBD1	CASRPGTDYSNQPQHF	TGTGCCAGCAGGCCCGGGACAGATTATAGCAATCAGCCCCAGCATTTT
.	TRBV9	TRBJ2-2	16	TRBD2	CASSGAGWGGTGELFF	TGTGCCAGCAGCGGGGCGGGGTGGGGGGGCACCGGGGAGCTGTTTTTT